The 6 T cell receptor beta chains in this list originate from one sample, sequenced in a study of neoadjuvant nivolumab and ipilimumab in lung cancer. Sequencing was performed with immunoSEQ multiplex PCR; in TCRdb, only in-frame clones are kept and a portion is missing. The sample yields 3,500 to 4,500 clones, about 90% seen once. This sample comprised adjacent normal lung tissue, obtained after neoadjuvant nivolumab, alone or with ipilimumab, at or shortly before surgery. The receptors come from an adult with non-small cell lung cancer.

The chain couples TRBV28 to TRBJ2-7; D not resolved. Looked up from germline, CDR1 is MDHEN and CDR2 is SYDVKM. Trimming pared 6 bases from V and 0 bases from J, leaving 18 bases between. The CDR3 covers 16 residues. The CDR3 DNA follows: TGTGCCAGCAGCCCTTTGACGGTGTTCAGCTCCTACGAGCAGTACTTC. It yields the protein CASSPLTVFSSYEQYF.

This chain connects TRBV13 to TRBJ1-1, with D unclear. The CDR3 runs to 13 residues. Germline CDR1 PRHDT, CDR2 FYEKMQ (reference sequence). With 3 bases removed from V and 1 base from J, the gap between germline ends came to 6 bases. CDR3 amino acids: CASSFVENTEAFF. CDR3 bases: TGTGCCAGCAGCTTCGTAGAGAACACTGAAGCTTTCTTT.

The chain links TRBV29-1 to TRBJ2-5, with 9 nucleotides matching TRBD1. V gave up 7 bases and J gave up 4 bases; unmatched junction bases: 7. Germline V gene data show CDR1 as SQVTM and CDR2 as ANQGSEA. This CDR3 has 13 residues. CDR3 nucleotide sequence: TGCAGCGGGCGAAACAGGGGGCGAGAGACCCAGTACTTC. Amino acids: CSGRNRGRETQYF.

The chain combines TRBV5-1 with TRBJ1-2; a weak D match, TRBD1 (5 bases). The CDR3 is 19 residues long. The V gene's germline CDR1 is SGHRS and CDR2 YFSETQ. The V end lost 3 bases, the J end lost 4 bases, and 28 bases lay between the germline ends. This CDR3 reads CASSSHGGTEVLGSYGYTF. The CDR3 region has the DNA TGCGCCAGCAGCTCGCATGGCGGGACGGAAGTACTTGGGTCCTATGGCTACACCTTC.

This chain links TRBV6-1 with TRBJ1-5; D remains unclear. Germline CDR1 is MNHNS and CDR2 is SASEGT. The CDR3 is made up of 15 amino acids. V lost 1 base to trimming and J lost 2 bases, with 9 bases between them. This chain's CDR3 is CASSEEEGGNQPQHF. In nucleotides, the CDR3 is TGTGCCAGCAGTGAAGAAGAAGGTGGCAATCAGCCCCAGCATTTT.

The J gene is TRBJ1-5, the V gene TRBV10-2; no clear D. V lost 0 bases and J lost 0, with 9 bases in between. CDR1 is WSHSY, CDR2 SAAADI, per germline. This CDR3 is 16 amino acids long. The CDR3 reads CASSESHTYSNQPQHF. The CDR3 nucleotides are TGCGCCAGCAGTGAGTCACACACCTATAGCAATCAGCCCCAGCATTTT.